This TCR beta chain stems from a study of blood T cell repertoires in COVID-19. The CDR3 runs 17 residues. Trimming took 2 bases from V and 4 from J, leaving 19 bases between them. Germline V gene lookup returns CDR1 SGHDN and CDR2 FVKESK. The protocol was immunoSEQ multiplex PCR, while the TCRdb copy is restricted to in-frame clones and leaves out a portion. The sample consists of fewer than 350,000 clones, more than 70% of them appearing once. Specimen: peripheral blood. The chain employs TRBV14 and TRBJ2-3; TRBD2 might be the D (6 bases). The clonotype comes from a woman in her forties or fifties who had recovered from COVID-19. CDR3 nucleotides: TGTGCCAGCAGCCAAATGGGGGGAATCGCGGCCCCAGATACGCAGTATTTT. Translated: CASSQMGGIAAPDTQYF.